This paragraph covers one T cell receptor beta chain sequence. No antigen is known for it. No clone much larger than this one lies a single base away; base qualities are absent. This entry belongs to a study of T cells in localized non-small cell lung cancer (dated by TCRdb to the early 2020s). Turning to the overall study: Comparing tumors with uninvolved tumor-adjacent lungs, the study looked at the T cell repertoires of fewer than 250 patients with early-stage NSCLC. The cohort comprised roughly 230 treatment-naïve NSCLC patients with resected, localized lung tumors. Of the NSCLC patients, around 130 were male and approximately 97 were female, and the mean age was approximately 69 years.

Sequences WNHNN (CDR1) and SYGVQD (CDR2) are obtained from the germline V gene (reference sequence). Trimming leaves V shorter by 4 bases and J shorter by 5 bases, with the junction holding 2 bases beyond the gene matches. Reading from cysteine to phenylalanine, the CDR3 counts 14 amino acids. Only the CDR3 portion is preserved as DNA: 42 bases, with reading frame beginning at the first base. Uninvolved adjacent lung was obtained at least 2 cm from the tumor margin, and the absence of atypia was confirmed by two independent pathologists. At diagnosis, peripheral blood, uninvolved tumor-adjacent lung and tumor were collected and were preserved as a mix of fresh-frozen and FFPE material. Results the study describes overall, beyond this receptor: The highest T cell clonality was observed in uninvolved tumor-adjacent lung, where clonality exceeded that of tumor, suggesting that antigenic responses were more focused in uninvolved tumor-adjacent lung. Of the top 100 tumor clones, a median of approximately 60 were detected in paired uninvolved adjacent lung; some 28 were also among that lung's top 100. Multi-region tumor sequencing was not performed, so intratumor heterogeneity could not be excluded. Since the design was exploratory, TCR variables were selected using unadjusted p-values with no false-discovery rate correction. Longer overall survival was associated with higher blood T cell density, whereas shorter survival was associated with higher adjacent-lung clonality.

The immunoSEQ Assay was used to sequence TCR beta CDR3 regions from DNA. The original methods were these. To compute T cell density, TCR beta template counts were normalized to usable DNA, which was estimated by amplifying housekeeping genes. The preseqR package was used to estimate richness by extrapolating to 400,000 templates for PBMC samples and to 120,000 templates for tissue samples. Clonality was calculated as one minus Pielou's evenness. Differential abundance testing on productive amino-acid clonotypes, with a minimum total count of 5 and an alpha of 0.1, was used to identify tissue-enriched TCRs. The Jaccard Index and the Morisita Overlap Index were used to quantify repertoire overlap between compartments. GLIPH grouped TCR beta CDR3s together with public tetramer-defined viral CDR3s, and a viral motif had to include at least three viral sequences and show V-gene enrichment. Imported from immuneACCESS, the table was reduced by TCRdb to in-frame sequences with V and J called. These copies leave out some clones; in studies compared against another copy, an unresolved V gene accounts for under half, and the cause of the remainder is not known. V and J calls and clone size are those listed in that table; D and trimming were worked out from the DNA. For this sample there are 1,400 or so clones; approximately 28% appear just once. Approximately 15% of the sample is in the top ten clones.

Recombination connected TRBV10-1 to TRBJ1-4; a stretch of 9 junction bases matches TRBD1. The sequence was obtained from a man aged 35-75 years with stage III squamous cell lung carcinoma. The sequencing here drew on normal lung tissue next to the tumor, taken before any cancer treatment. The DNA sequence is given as TGCGCCAGCAGTGGTGGACAGGGGAATGAAAAACTGTTTTTT. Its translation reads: CASSGGQGNEKLFF.